The 24 T cell receptor beta chains below all came from one sample that was sequenced in a study of cytomegalovirus exposure and HLA in healthy donors. The PCR contained 60 Vbeta and 13 Jbeta primers. TCRdb keeps only in-frame clones here, not all; method: immunoSEQ multiplex PCR. The data hold about 68,000 clones, with roughly four fifths observed a single time. Input material: PBMCs. These receptors all come from a human donor in good health.

The chain is built from TRBV27 and TRBJ2-1; 9 bases map to TRBD1. V was clipped by 6 bases and J by 5 bases; unmatched bases: 8. The CDR3 extends over 15 amino acids. Germline assignment: CDR1 MNHEY and CDR2 SMNVEV (reference sequence). CDR3 coding DNA: TGTGCCAGCAGCTGGAGCCGGGACAGGGACAATGAGCAGTTCTTC. Its protein is CASSWSRDRDNEQFF.

DNA of the CDR3: TGTGCCAGTAGTATAAAGGGGCAGGGCCAGAATGAGCAGTTCTTC. As protein: CASSIKGQGQNEQFF. The rearrangement joins TRBV19 to TRBJ2-1; the D gene is possibly TRBD1 (5 bases). Between the trimmed V and J ends, which lost 2 bases and 7 bases, there was a span of 15 bases. The CDR3 contains 15 residues. CDR1 LNHDA and CDR2 SQIVND come from the germline V gene (reference sequence).

The V and J genes are TRBV4-1 and TRBJ1-2; D is possibly TRBD1 (6 bases). Per germline, CDR1 MGHRA and CDR2 YSYEKL. Trimming shortened V by 2 bases and J by 4 bases, and 17 bases separated the two germline ends. There are 16 residues in the CDR3. Here the CDR3 DNA reads TGCGCCAGCAGCCAATCCCGGGGGGCAGAGATCTATGGCTACACCTTC. It specifies CASSQSRGAEIYGYTF.

The chain links TRBV25-1 to TRBJ2-3; D is perhaps TRBD2 (7 bases). V lost 7 bases, J lost 6 bases, and 14 bases lay in between. Germline CDR1 reads MGHDK; CDR2 reads SYGVNS. CDR3 size: 13 residues. The CDR3 DNA follows: TGTGCCAGCATGGTTACGGGGGGCGATACGCAGTATTTT. It translates to CASMVTGGDTQYF.

This clone was found once. The chain combines TRBV7-6 with TRBJ1-1; 9 bases line up with TRBD1. The V and J ends lost 5 bases and 6 bases, in that order; junction bases with no gene match: 7. The germline CDR1 and CDR2 sequences are SGHVS and FNYEAQ. The CDR3 has 14 residues. CDR3 region: CASSGLRQGAEAFF. CDR3 coding DNA: TGTGCCAGCAGCGGCCTACGACAGGGGGCTGAAGCTTTCTTT.

This chain links TRBV7-9 with TRBJ1-1, with D uncertain. CDR1 is SEHNR and CDR2 is FQNEAQ in the germline V gene (reference sequence). Trimming shortened V by 2 bases and J by 1 base, and 11 bases separated the two germline ends. The CDR3 covers 15 residues. This CDR3 is CASSLIIGRNTEAFF. Written as DNA, the CDR3 is TGTGCCAGCAGCTTAATAATTGGGCGGAACACTGAAGCTTTCTTT.

The table lists this clone with a few counts. The V call is TRBV11-1, the J call TRBJ2-7, with TRBD2 matching 10 bases. V was pared by 6 bases and J by 0 bases, with 5 bases of the junction left unmatched. Looked up from germline, CDR1 is SGHAT and CDR2 is FQDESV (reference sequence). The length of the CDR3 is 15 residues. The DNA of the CDR3 is TGTGCCAGCAGTTCCGGGACTAGCGCCTCCTACGAGCAGTACTTC. Encoded protein: CASSSGTSASYEQYF.

The gene calls are TRBV4-1 and TRBJ2-3; 8 bases match TRBD1. Germline loops: CDR1 MGHRA, CDR2 YSYEKL. V shed 0 bases, J shed 4 bases, and the junction held 3 bases outside the gene matches. The CDR3 spans 15 residues. The CDR3, as DNA: TGCGCCAGCAGCCAAGACAGGGGGCGTGCAGATACGCAGTATTTT. Protein sequence: CASSQDRGRADTQYF.

This chain connects TRBV5-1 to TRBJ2-7; D might be TRBD1 (6 bases). Germline V gene data show CDR1 as SGHRS and CDR2 as YFSETQ. The CDR3 length is 14 residues. Trimming cost V 2 bases and J 3 bases, with 12 bases left between them. The CDR3 bases are TGCGCCAGCAGCTTTAGGGGGAAGGACTACGAGCAGTACTTC. The encoded protein is CASSFRGKDYEQYF.

The V call is TRBV27, the J call TRBJ1-1, with 7 positions matching TRBD1. V was clipped by 2 bases and J by 3 bases; unmatched bases: 9. Germline V gene lookup returns CDR1 MNHEY and CDR2 SMNVEV (reference sequence). The CDR3 has 16 residues. DNA for the CDR3: TGTGCCAGCAGTTTAAAGCCTTACAGGGGACACACTGAAGCTTTCTTT. This translates into CASSLKPYRGHTEAFF.

This clone was seen only once. The chain combines TRBV19 with TRBJ1-5; the D is unclear. CDR3 length: 14 residues. CDR1 is LNHDA, CDR2 SQIVND, per germline (reference sequence). V dropped 3 bases and J dropped 4 bases, with 10 bases sitting between them. Written as DNA, the CDR3 is TGTGCCAGTAGTATCGGACTGAATAATCAGCCCCAGCATTTT. The encoded protein is CASSIGLNNQPQHF.

The J gene is TRBJ1-4, the V gene TRBV4-1; D gene uncertain. V lost 1 base and J 5 bases, leaving 11 bases between the germline ends. There are 15 residues in the CDR3. CDR1 MGHRA and CDR2 YSYEKL come from the germline V gene. This CDR3 reads CASSQGALENEKLFF. CDR3 coding DNA: TGCGCCAGCAGCCAAGGAGCACTGGAGAATGAAAAACTGTTTTTT.

The chain uses TRBV2 and TRBJ2-2; 9 bases are a match to TRBD1. CDR3 size: 18 residues. Germline assignment: CDR1 SNHLY and CDR2 FYNNEI. Germline trimming cut 5 bases from V and 4 bases from J; bases unmatched to any gene: 14. In DNA form, the CDR3 reads TGTGCCAGCAGTCAGACCCGGGACAGGGTATCGATCACCGGGGAGCTGTTTTTT. Protein: CASSQTRDRVSITGELFF.

This sequence joins TRBV9 and TRBJ2-5; D is ambiguous. Per germline, CDR1 SGDLS and CDR2 YYNGEE. Deletions cut 3 bases from V and 1 base from J, with 13 bases between. CDR3 size: 15 residues. The CDR3 nucleotides read TGTGCCAGCAGCGCAGATGGGCTATTCCAAGAGACCCAGTACTTC. It encodes CASSADGLFQETQYF.

This sequence joins TRBV7-3 and TRBJ2-7; possibly TRBD1 for D (5 bases). V was shortened by 1 base and J by 0 bases, with 10 bases between the two germline ends. CDR3 size: 15 residues. CDR1 is SGHTA, CDR2 FQGTGA, per germline. The CDR3 DNA follows: TGTGCCAGCAGCTTAAGTCAGGGAAGCTCCTACGAGCAGTACTTC. This codes for CASSLSQGSSYEQYF.

This chain connects TRBV5-1 to TRBJ2-5; the D gene is possibly TRBD2 (6 bases). V was trimmed by 7 bases and J by 3 bases, leaving 7 bases between them. Germline-derived CDR1 and CDR2 are SGHRS and YFSETQ. The CDR3 length is 11 residues. Written as DNA, the CDR3 is TGCGCCAGCTGGGGGGAAGAGACCCAGTACTTC. Its translation: CASWGEETQYF.

The gene calls are TRBV15 and TRBJ2-5; D perhaps matches TRBD1 (6 bases). The end of the DNA fits TRBJ2-7 better, so the J call may be wrong. The germline gives CDR1 LNHNV, CDR2 YYDKDF (reference sequence). The CDR3 sequence is 17 residues long. In nucleotides, the CDR3 is TGTGCCACCAGCAGAGATCTGGGGCAGGGGATATCCTACGAGCAGTACTTC. It encodes CATSRDLGQGISYEQYF.

The gene calls are TRBV7-2 and TRBJ2-1; D may be TRBD2 (6 bases). Germline CDR1 reads SGHTA; CDR2 reads FQGNSA. V shed 6 bases and J shed 10 bases, with 13 bases lying between them. The CDR3 consists of 12 residues. The CDR3 region is CASSMGTHEQFF. Written as DNA, the CDR3 is TGTGCCAGCAGTATGGGGACTCACGAGCAGTTCTTC.

V gene TRBV30 combines with J gene TRBJ2-1, with 12 positions matching TRBD2. Germline CDR1 reads GTSNPN; CDR2 reads SVGIG (reference sequence). The CDR3 has 16 residues. V gave up 5 bases and J gave up 0 bases; unmatched junction bases: 5. The DNA for the CDR3 is TGTGCCTGGGGACTAGCGGGGTTGAACTCCTACAATGAGCAGTTCTTC. Residues: CAWGLAGLNSYNEQFF. Full variable domain (remainder filled in from reference TRBV30 and TRBJ2-1): SQTIHQWPATLVQPVGSPLSLECTVEGTSNPNLYWYRQAAGRGLQLLFYSVGIGQISSEVPQNLSASRPQDRQFILSSKKLLLSDSGFYLCAWGLAGLNSYNEQFFGPGTRLTVL.

The chain recombines TRBV5-1 with TRBJ2-6; no reliable D call. Germline loops: CDR1 SGHRS, CDR2 YFSETQ. The CDR3 totals 17 residues. Trimming left V 0 bases short and J 0 bases short, with 10 bases between. The CDR3 loop is CASSLAPMSSGANVLTF. The CDR3 DNA is TGCGCCAGCAGCTTGGCCCCAATGAGCTCTGGGGCCAACGTCCTGACTTTC.

Regarding this clone: Mismatch with germline at one junction end may stem from a read error. The chain has TRBV19 and TRBJ1-1, with a weak D call TRBD1 (5 bases). The CDR3 runs 12 residues. Germline assignment: CDR1 LNHDA and CDR2 SQIVND (reference sequence). This chain's CDR3 is CSSTFQGSEAFF. In nucleotides, the CDR3 is TGTTCCAGTACCTTTCAGGGCTCTGAAGCTTTCTTT.

CDR3 in DNA: TGTGCCAGCAGCCAGGGGCGGGTTACTGAAGCTTTCTTT. It translates to CASSQGRVTEAFF. This chain uses TRBV7-2 with TRBJ1-1; a possible D gene is TRBD1 (6 bases). The V gene's germline CDR1 is SGHTA and CDR2 FQGNSA. Trimming took 5 bases from V and 5 from J, leaving 12 bases between them. CDR3 length: 13 amino acids.

The rearrangement uses TRBV15 and TRBJ2-7; tentatively, D is TRBD1 (6 bases). The CDR3 is 12 residues long. Germline V CDR1 and CDR2: LNHNV, YYDKDF (reference sequence). V shed 8 bases and J shed 2 bases, with 10 bases lying between them. The CDR3 coding sequence is TGTGCCACCCGGGACACAACCTACGAGCAGTACTTC. This translates into CATRDTTYEQYF.

This chain uses TRBV28 with TRBJ1-2; maybe TRBD1 (6 bases). CDR3 size: 14 residues. Germline V gene lookup returns CDR1 MDHEN and CDR2 SYDVKM. The ends were cut back, 7 bases at V and 3 bases at J, with 15 bases in the middle. CDR3 loop: CASTLTGWDYGYTF. CDR3 DNA: TGTGCCAGCACCCTGACAGGATGGGACTATGGCTACACCTTC.